Below, 25 T cell receptor beta chains from the same sample are listed, as sequenced in a study of cytomegalovirus exposure and HLA in healthy donors. Primers for the PCR totalled 60 Vbeta and 13 Jbeta. The table came from immunoSEQ multiplex PCR; TCRdb's copy has only in-frame clones and leaves some out. The sample carries 220,000 or so clones, about 74% recorded once. The sequenced material came from PBMCs. These receptors all come from a woman in her 30s in good health and CMV-seronegative.

The chain recombines TRBV1 with TRBJ2-7; the table's TRBD2 call for D was not verified on the DNA. TRBV1 counts as a pseudogene. The CDR3 sequence is 17 residues long. This CDR3 is CTSSPPPPPGGSYEQYF. CDR3 DNA: TGCACCAGCAGCCCCCCCCCGCCCCCGGGAGGCTCCTACGAGCAGTACTTC.

The chain combines TRBV5-1 with TRBJ2-2; the D is unclear. Germline CDR1 is SGHRS and CDR2 is YFSETQ. The CDR3 consists of 15 residues. V lost 6 bases and J lost 0, with 12 bases in between. The CDR3 DNA is TGCGCCAGCACCCCCTTATCTACGAACACCGGGGAGCTGTTTTTT. This encodes CASTPLSTNTGELFF. The full variable domain, its missing parts supplied by reference TRBV5-1 and TRBJ2-2, is KAGVTQTPRYLIKTRGQQVTLSCSPISGHRSVSWYQQTPGQGLQFLFEYFSETQRNKGNFPGRFSGRQFSNSRSEMNVSTLELGDSALYLCASTPLSTNTGELFFGEGSRLTVL.

This chain joins TRBV6-6 and TRBJ1-1, with 7 nucleotides matching TRBD1. Unmatched junction bases numbered 4, after V lost 11 bases and J lost 1 base. Germline CDR1 reads MNHNY; CDR2 reads SVGAGI (reference sequence). This CDR3 contains 12 residues. CDR3 sequence: CAGRQGNTEAFF. The CDR3 nucleotides read TGTGCCGGTAGACAGGGGAACACTGAAGCTTTCTTT.

The chain has TRBV7-9 and TRBJ1-4; D not certain. This CDR3 region has 14 residues. The V gene's germline CDR1 is SEHNR and CDR2 FQNEAQ (reference sequence). V was pared by 1 base and J by 4 bases, with 7 bases between. The CDR3 reads CASSLVGFNEKLFF. DNA of the CDR3: TGTGCCAGCAGCTTAGTGGGCTTTAATGAAAAACTGTTTTTT.

V and J are TRBV29-1 and TRBJ1-2; the D gene is possibly TRBD1 (6 bases). Trimming removed 4 bases from V and 3 bases from J, with 15 bases in between. CDR3 size: 14 residues. CDR1 and CDR2 (germline): SQVTM, ANQGSEA. CDR3 DNA sequence: TGCAGCGTTGTGGGGAAGGGACACTACTATGGCTACACCTTC. Translating it yields CSVVGKGHYYGYTF.

V is TRBV7-3 and J is TRBJ2-1; 8 nucleotides line up with TRBD1. In germline, CDR1 is SGHTA, CDR2 FQGTGA. J was trimmed by 10 bases and V by 3 bases; bases with no gene match: 2. This CDR3 comprises 12 residues. CDR3 in amino acids: CASSLTGEEQFF. The CDR3 DNA is TGTGCCAGCAGCTTGACAGGGGAGGAGCAGTTCTTC.

The rearrangement uses TRBV19 and TRBJ2-7, with D possibly being TRBD1 (5 bases). V lost 0 bases and J lost 7, with 13 bases in between. From germline, CDR1 is LNHDA and CDR2 SQIVND (reference sequence). The CDR3 is 14 amino acids. The CDR3 coding sequence is TGTGCCAGTAGTATAGAAACAGGTACAGTAGAGCAGTACTTC. This gives the protein CASSIETGTVEQYF.

This clone showed up just a few times. The sample contains more than one DNA sequence encoding this CDR3. V is TRBV5-1 and J is TRBJ2-1, with TRBD2 matching 8 bases. Germline lookup yields CDR1 SGHRS and CDR2 YFSETQ. Unmatched junction bases numbered 2, after V lost 2 bases and J lost 4 bases. CDR3 length equals 14 residues. The CDR3 nucleotides read TGCGCCAGCAGCTTCGGCGGGGGGTACAATGAGCAGTTCTTC. Residues: CASSFGGGYNEQFF.

The chain links TRBV9 to TRBJ2-3; 8 positions agree with TRBD2. V gave up 4 bases and J gave up 4 bases; unmatched junction bases: 8. Germline loops: CDR1 SGDLS, CDR2 YYNGEE. This CDR3 is built from 15 residues. CDR3 amino acids: CASSLSGGNSDTQYF. As DNA, the CDR3 is TGTGCCAGCAGCCTCAGCGGGGGTAACTCAGATACGCAGTATTTT.

The rearrangement joins TRBV29-1 to TRBJ2-3; 9 nucleotides match TRBD1. The germline gives CDR1 SQVTM, CDR2 ANQGSEA. With 4 bases clipped from V and 4 bases from J, the junction kept 0 bases outside the gene matches. The CDR3 is made up of 12 amino acids. The CDR3 protein is CSVGQGADTQYF. The CDR3 nucleotides read TGCAGCGTTGGACAGGGGGCAGATACGCAGTATTTT.

This chain links TRBV11-2 with TRBJ2-2; 12 nucleotides agree with TRBD2. Germline V CDR1 and CDR2: SGHAT, FQNNGV. There are 16 residues in the CDR3. V was clipped by 7 bases and J by 0 bases; unmatched bases: 3. CDR3 bases: TGTGCCAGCATCTGGACTAGCGGGACGAACACCGGGGAGCTGTTTTTT. Its translation: CASIWTSGTNTGELFF. Full variable domain (missing parts from reference TRBV11-2 and TRBJ2-2): EAGVAQSPRYKIIEKRQSVAFWCNPISGHATLYWYQQILGQGPKLLIQFQNNGVVDDSQLPKDRFSAERLKGVDSTLKIQPAKLEDSAVYLCASIWTSGTNTGELFFGEGSRLTVL.

The chain carries TRBV4-1 and TRBJ1-4, with D unclear. The length of the CDR3 is 12 residues. The V end was cut by 0 bases, the J end by 12 bases, with 8 bases between. The germline V gene encodes CDR1 MGHRA and CDR2 YSYEKL. The CDR3 protein is CASSQDISELFF. The CDR3 DNA reads as TGCGCCAGCAGCCAAGACATTTCGGAACTGTTTTTT.

There are a few counts of this clone. The chain is built from TRBV6-5 and TRBJ1-2, with D maybe TRBD1 (5 bases). V shed 7 bases and J shed 6 bases, with 15 bases lying between them. Germline-derived CDR1 and CDR2 are MNHEY and SVGAGI. The CDR3 is 13 amino acids. CDR3 coding DNA: TGTGCCAGCACCCCGGGGGTAGGGAATGGCTACACCTTC. As protein: CASTPGVGNGYTF.

In regard to this clone: The identical CDR3 is also encoded by other nucleotide sequences in the sample. V gene TRBV27 combines with J gene TRBJ2-5; 8 bases agree with TRBD2. Germline V gene sequence: CDR1 MNHEY, CDR2 SMNVEV (reference sequence). The CDR3 is 22 amino acids. V shed 1 base and J 0 bases; nucleotides not matched to a gene: 22. The CDR3 coding sequence is TGTGCCAGCAGTTTATTCCCGCCGACGGGGGGCTTAGTAGCGGGGAACCAAGAGACCCAGTACTTC. The encoded protein is CASSLFPPTGGLVAGNQETQYF.

The chain is built from TRBV18 and TRBJ2-7; D is ambiguous. Trimming took off 2 bases at V and 3 bases at J, with 8 bases between the two ends. The germline V gene has CDR1 KGHSH and CDR2 LQKENI. The CDR3 is 13 amino acids. The CDR3 spells CASSPESLYEQYF. In DNA form, the CDR3 reads TGTGCCAGCTCACCAGAAAGCCTCTACGAGCAGTACTTC.

The gene calls are TRBV5-6 and TRBJ1-2, with D possibly TRBD1 on 6 matching bases. The germline CDR1 and CDR2 sequences are SGHDT and YYEEEE. V lost 4 bases to trimming and J lost 4 bases, with 20 bases between them. The CDR3 extends over 16 amino acids. The CDR3 region is CASSPGGAREGYGYTF. CDR3 nucleotides: TGTGCCAGCAGCCCGGGGGGGGCCAGGGAGGGCTATGGCTACACCTTC.

This chain joins TRBV2 and TRBJ2-1, with D possibly TRBD2 on 6 matching bases. Trimming removed 7 bases at V and 7 bases at J, with 17 bases between. The CDR3 sequence is 14 residues long. The germline CDR1 and CDR2 sequences are SNHLY and FYNNEI. The CDR3 sequence is CASIPRELRNEQFF. The CDR3 nucleotides read TGTGCCAGCATTCCCCGGGAGCTTAGGAATGAGCAGTTCTTC.

The chain has TRBV6-6 and TRBJ2-1; 7 bases agree with TRBD2. This CDR3 has 16 residues. Germline V gives CDR1 MNHNY, CDR2 SVGAGI (reference sequence). Trimming took 2 bases from V and 5 from J; bases not matched to a gene: 9. CDR3 in DNA: TGTGCCAGCAGTTACAAGCGGGATCTCTTCCACAATGAGCAGTTCTTC. It translates to CASSYKRDLFHNEQFF.

CDR3 in DNA: TGTGCCAGCAGTTACTTAAGGGGGTTAAACACTGAAGCTTTCTTT. Its protein is CASSYLRGLNTEAFF. V gene TRBV6-6 combines with J gene TRBJ1-1; tentative D call: TRBD1 (6 bases). V was shortened by 1 base and J by 2 bases, with 11 bases between the two germline ends. CDR3 length: 15 amino acids. CDR1 and CDR2 (germline): MNHNY, SVGAGI (reference sequence).

The genes are TRBV5-1 and TRBJ2-1; the match to TRBD2 covers 7 bases. CDR1 is SGHRS and CDR2 is YFSETQ in the germline V gene. This CDR3 has 13 residues. Unmatched junction bases numbered 6, after V lost 0 bases and J lost 12 bases. This CDR3 is CASSLDLAEVQFF. The CDR3 DNA reads as TGCGCCAGCAGCTTGGACCTAGCGGAGGTGCAGTTCTTC.

This clone was observed at least ten times. The chain recombines TRBV7-9 with TRBJ1-1; 10 positions match TRBD1. This CDR3 contains 14 residues. J lost 8 bases, V lost 5 bases, and 8 bases had no gene match. Germline CDR1 and CDR2: SEHNR and FQNEAQ (reference sequence). The CDR3 sequence is CASSLRGQGIEAFF. DNA for the CDR3: TGTGCCAGCAGCCTAAGGGGACAGGGGATCGAAGCTTTCTTT.

The CDR3 spells CASSIQAFPSYNEQFF. Written as DNA, the CDR3 is TGTGCCAGTAGTATACAGGCTTTTCCCTCCTACAATGAGCAGTTCTTC. The chain couples TRBV19 to TRBJ2-1; D remains ambiguous. V lost 2 bases and J 0 bases, leaving 11 bases between the germline ends. From germline, CDR1 is LNHDA and CDR2 SQIVND (reference sequence). This CDR3 has 16 residues.

This clone appeared a single time. The CDR3 nucleotides read TGTGCCAGCAGCCCAAGACGGGACAACCTCTACCAAGAGACCCAGTACTTC. Encoded protein: CASSPRRDNLYQETQYF. This chain uses TRBV14 with TRBJ2-5, with D possibly being TRBD1 (6 bases). V gave up 4 bases and J gave up 0 bases, with 18 bases separating them. Germline CDR1 and CDR2: SGHDN and FVKESK. The CDR3 loop spans 17 amino acids.

This clone was picked up a small number of times. The J gene is TRBJ2-5, the V gene TRBV6-5; D possibly corresponds to TRBD1 (6 bases). This CDR3 is built from 15 residues. With 4 bases removed from V and 1 base from J, the gap between germline ends came to 13 bases. The germline V gene has CDR1 MNHEY and CDR2 SVGAGI. The CDR3 spells CASSSPGALQETQYF. The CDR3 bases are TGTGCCAGCAGTTCACCAGGGGCTCTCCAAGAGACCCAGTACTTC.

The gene calls are TRBV6-6 and TRBJ1-1; the D is unclear. This CDR3 is built from 16 residues. Per germline, CDR1 MNHNY and CDR2 SVGAGI (reference sequence). The V end was cut by 5 bases, the J end by 1 base, with 17 bases between. CDR3 in DNA: TGTGCCAGCAGTACCCTTAGGCAGGATTCGAACACTGAAGCTTTCTTT. It translates to CASSTLRQDSNTEAFF.